Listed below are T cell receptor beta chains from one sample, sequenced in a study of blood T cell repertoires in COVID-19. The table came from immunoSEQ multiplex PCR; TCRdb's copy has only in-frame clones and leaves some out. Seen here are approximately 100,000 clones, around 87% observed once, and the top ten hold 11%. What was sequenced was peripheral blood. Every receptor here comes from a woman in her 30s with acute or convalescent COVID-19. The CDR3 runs from the conserved cysteine through the conserved F or W. The size of a clone is reported for some rows only, either as once, few or many, or as a class for expanded clones.

TRBJ1-4 | . | TRBV7-9 | CAILGGFGEKLFF
TRBJ2-5 | . | TRBV27 | CASSSRQIETQYF
TRBJ2-1 | . | TRBV10-3 | CAISGTTRRDNEQFF
TRBJ2-7 | . | TRBV5-1 | CASSPGTAPYEQYF
TRBJ1-6 | . | TRBV9 | CASSVSSALNSPLHF
TRBJ1-6 | . | TRBV28 | CASSLLSSDRVFSPLHF
TRBJ1-5 | . | TRBV2 | CASRDSPLGQPQHF
TRBJ2-3 | . | TRBV15 | CATSSAIGGTQYF
TRBJ2-3 | . | TRBV11-2 | CASSLDEAAHRTQYF
TRBJ1-5 | once | TRBV19 | CASSIGQALKLNQPQHF
TRBJ1-5 | . | TRBV27 | CASSQGWGQPQHF
TRBJ2-7 | . | TRBV18 | CASSRLTGNEQYF
TRBJ2-7 | . | TRBV5-4 | CASSLIGAGGGEQYF
TRBJ1-6 | . | TRBV5-1 | CASTRTGDSPLHF
TRBJ1-2 | . | TRBV7-2 | CASSLGGRGANYGYTF
TRBJ1-5 | . | TRBV7-9 | CASSSGQGSRPQHF
TRBJ1-5 | . | TRBV12-3/TRBV12-4 | CASSLDGNQPQHF
TRBJ2-1 | . | TRBV27 | CASSLFLAARYNEQFF
TRBJ1-3 | . | TRBV29-1 | CSVDKRGEGNTIYF
TRBJ1-1 | . | TRBV10-1 | CATPPACAEAFF
TRBJ1-5 | . | TRBV7-9 | CASTSDQGNQPQHF
TRBJ2-7 | . | TRBV4-1 | CASSQVSDPGVTYEQYF
TRBJ2-1 | . | TRBV10-2 | CASTPLESGEQFF
TRBJ2-7 | . | TRBV6-1 | CASSSTGGGQYF
TRBJ2-1 | . | TRBV19 | CATRGGLVSYNEQFF
TRBJ2-1 | . | TRBV5-8 | CASSTREARNYNEQFF
TRBJ2-7 | once | TRBV7-9 | CASSRGGAVFYEQYF
TRBJ1-1 | once | TRBV3-1/TRBV3-2 | CASSLTEVYTEAFF
TRBJ1-2 | . | TRBV4-1 | CASSAPGINYGYTF
TRBJ1-1 | . | TRBV10-1 | CASSTGTRETTEAFF
TRBJ1-1 | . | TRBV19 | CATLRGNTEAFF
TRBJ2-1 | . | TRBV24-1 | CATSWEGTSVQFF
TRBJ2-3 | . | TRBV7-6 | CASSRTGGGTDTQYF
TRBJ2-7 | . | TRBV11-2 | CASSLDTSYDEQYF
TRBJ1-2 | . | TRBV19 | CASTETGDYYGYTF
TRBJ2-1 | . | TRBV7-8 | CASSFGQGANEQFF
TRBJ1-1 | . | TRBV20-1 | CSARGGQQAFF
TRBJ2-1 | . | TRBV6-5 | CASSRGLTGEQFF
TRBJ2-2 | . | TRBV11-2 | CASSAPPGLAGADTGELFF
TRBJ2-6 | few | TRBV10-1 | CASSPGGAGANVLTF
TRBJ1-6 | once | TRBV30 | CARDNRDSPLHF
TRBJ2-7 | . | TRBV5-6 | CASSSGTTYEQYF
TRBJ1-1 | . | TRBV9 | CASSDLSEGEDTEAFF
TRBJ1-2 | . | TRBV25-1 | CASSGTGSNYGYTF
TRBJ2-7 | . | TRBV23-1 | CASSQGPLEQYF
TRBJ2-1 | . | TRBV5-6 | CASSNKPTGTGWDEQFF
TRBJ2-2 | . | TRBV30 | CAWTEGGYGTGELFF
TRBJ2-2 | . | TRBV7-9 | CASSLRLAVNTGELFF
TRBJ2-3 | . | TRBV7-9 | CASSLLQGADTQYF
TRBJ1-2 | . | TRBV10-2 | CASRPQEDYGYTF
TRBJ2-2 | . | TRBV5-6 | CASSWGLAGGPGELFF
TRBJ1-4 | . | TRBV12-5 | CASGLEIGTHGIPATNEKLFF
TRBJ2-7 | . | TRBV4-1 | CASSQVTGGHEQYF
TRBJ1-4 | . | TRBV5-4 | CASSSAGTPEKLFF
TRBJ2-7 | . | TRBV19 | CASSIWDRGPYEQYF